The clone carrying this TCR beta chain was detected only a few times. This sample was taken from a study of T-cell memory formation after mild COVID-19. Turning to the study itself: For the most part, TCR clusters were specific to one donor.

TCRdb processed the 5' RACE reads anew with MiXCR; each CDR3 protein has one entry. The profile shows more than 100,000 distinct CDR3 sequences, approximately 17% of them singletons. Sequencing input: PBMCs or a T cell subset sorted from them (not recorded which). This clonotype was sampled from a man aged 18 to 30 who had mild COVID-19 (a few samples of this study predate the infection). Cell type and time point are not known.

The CDR3 region is CASRPIDPGQGLSGELFF. CDR3 coding DNA: TGTGCCAGCAGACCAATCGACCCGGGACAGGGGCTTAGCGGGGAGCTGTTTTTT. The chain has TRBV6-5 and TRBJ2-2, with 10 bases identical to TRBD1. The CDR3 loop spans 18 amino acids. Germline assignment: CDR1 MNHEY and CDR2 SVGAGI. Trimming took 6 bases from V and 7 from J; bases not matched to a gene: 17.